What follows describes a single T cell receptor beta chain. The junction had 7 bases not matched to a gene; V was cut back by 4 bases and J by 0 bases. Germline values: CDR1 LNHDA, CDR2 SQIVND (reference sequence). The CDR3 is made up of 16 amino acids. This sample was taken from a study of blood T cell repertoires in COVID-19. Study in general: PBMCs, B-cell-depleted T cells, or T cells were the source of the cDNA or gDNA that made up the material.

Using immunoSEQ multiplex PCR, the repertoire was profiled, and TCRdb retains in-frame clones only, with some absent. The sample records approximately 3,800 clones, about 90% being singletons. This TCR was sampled from a man in his fifties with active COVID-19. The chain uses TRBV19 and TRBJ2-3; TRBD2 agrees at 7 bases. Material for sequencing was peripheral blood. In DNA, the CDR3 is TGTGCCAGTAGTAGCGGGAGCCGAGGGAGCACAGATACGCAGTATTTT. It specifies CASSSGSRGSTDTQYF.